This is a list of T cell receptor beta chains from one sample in a study of cytomegalovirus exposure and HLA in healthy donors. Data came from immunoSEQ multiplex PCR; TCRdb stores just in-frame clones and leaves some out. The profile shows roughly 240,000 clones, approximately 90% of them singletons. The sequencing input was PBMCs. Receptors were obtained from a man between 18 and 29 years old in good health and CMV-seronegative. Each CDR3 is given with its conserved first and last residue. The D gene is left open where the match is weak. Rows give clone size only sometimes, using once, few, many, or a class for an expanded clone.

NA,TRBV2,NA,TRBJ2-4,TGTGCCAGCAGTAAAGACGGGGGAGCCAAAAACATTCAGTACTTC,CASSKDGGAKNIQYF
NA,TRBV11-2,NA,TRBJ2-3,TGTGCCAGCAGCTTAGTCTCTTATTACACAGATACGCAGTATTTT,CASSLVSYYTDTQYF
NA,TRBV27,NA,TRBJ2-7,TGTGCCAGCAGTTTGGCCAGAAACTACGAGCAGTACTTC,CASSLARNYEQYF
TRBD2,TRBV27,NA,TRBJ2-3,TGTGCCAGCAGTTTCGGACTAGCGGGCACAGATACGCAGTATTTT,CASSFGLAGTDTQYF
NA,TRBV2,NA,TRBJ1-5,TGTGCCAGCAGTGACGGGTTTCAGCATTTT,CASSDGFQHF
NA,TRBV10-3,few,TRBJ1-4,TGTGCCATCAGTGAACAGGGTCCTAATGAAAAACTGTTTTTT,CAISEQGPNEKLFF
TRBD2,TRBV5-4,NA,TRBJ2-3,TGTGCCAGCAGCCCCGTAGCGGGAGGTGGGATAGATACGCAGTATTTT,CASSPVAGGGIDTQYF
TRBD1,TRBV18,NA,TRBJ1-2,TGTGCCAGCTCCCCCCGGACAGGGGGCTATGGCTACACCTTC,CASSPRTGGYGYTF
NA,TRBV5-6,few,TRBJ2-3,TGTGCCAGCAGCTTGGTGGGTGGCATCTGGGAGTCTAAAGATACGCAGTATTTT,CASSLVGGIWESKDTQYF
NA,TRBV30,NA,TRBJ1-6,TGTGCCTGGAGTGTGCGGGCTGGGTCACCCCTCCACTTT,CAWSVRAGSPLHF
NA,TRBV18,once,TRBJ2-1,TGTGCCAGCTCACCATGGGGAGGAGGAGGTGGGAATGAGCAGTTCTTC,CASSPWGGGGGNEQFF
TRBD2,TRBV28,NA,TRBJ2-7,TGTGCCAGCATCCCGCGCCTAGCGGGAGGGAACGAGCAGTACTTC,CASIPRLAGGNEQYF
TRBD2,TRBV29-1,NA,TRBJ2-5,TGCAGCGTTGTAAAGGGAAGGGGGACTAGCGGGAGGCAAGAGACCCAGTACTTC,CSVVKGRGTSGRQETQYF
NA,TRBV7-9,NA,TRBJ1-2,TGTGCCAGCAGCTTTCATGGGGGAGGGTACACCTTC,CASSFHGGGYTF
NA,TRBV6-6,NA,TRBJ1-1,TGTGCCAGCAGTCCTTTAGACAGCACTGAAGCTTTCTTT,CASSPLDSTEAFF
NA,TRBV5-1,NA,TRBJ1-1,TGCGCCAGCAGCGCGCTACAGATGAACACTGAAGCTTTCTTT,CASSALQMNTEAFF
NA,TRBV6-6,NA,TRBJ2-1,TGTGCCAGCAGTACCCGGGATAGCTCCTACAATGAGCAGTTCTTC,CASSTRDSSYNEQFF
TRBD1,TRBV6-1,NA,TRBJ1-4,TGTGCCAGCAGTGCCGGGACAGGGACTGAAAAACTGTTTTTT,CASSAGTGTEKLFF
TRBD2,TRBV11-2,NA,TRBJ2-7,TGTGCCAGCAGCCTGGCCCTAGCGGTTTTCTACGAGCAGTACTTC,CASSLALAVFYEQYF
TRBD1,TRBV4-1,NA,TRBJ1-2,TGCGCCAGCAGCACAGGGGAGAACTATGGCTACACCTTC,CASSTGENYGYTF
NA,TRBV4-1,NA,TRBJ2-7,TGCGCCAGCAGCCAAGATGAAACCAGGGAGCAGTACTTC,CASSQDETREQYF
NA,TRBV5-4,NA,TRBJ2-1,TGTGCCAGCAGCTTGGGAGGTGAGCAGTTCTTC,CASSLGGEQFF
TRBD1,TRBV19,NA,TRBJ2-7,TGTGCCAGTAGTATCGGGGCAGGGGGCATCTACGAGCAGTACTTC,CASSIGAGGIYEQYF
NA,TRBV9,NA,TRBJ2-2,TGTGCCAGCAGCGGGACAGTCACCGGGGAGCTGTTTTTT,CASSGTVTGELFF
TRBD1,TRBV12-5,NA,TRBJ2-7,TGTGCTAGTGGTCCCGGGACAGGGGCCCACGAGCAGTACTTC,CASGPGTGAHEQYF
NA,TRBV5-6,NA,TRBJ2-1,TGTGCCAGCAGCTTGATTCGGGGGTACAATGAGCAGTTCTTC,CASSLIRGYNEQFF
TRBD2,TRBV13,NA,TRBJ2-3,TGTGCCAGCAGCCCCTCTAGCGGGAGGGGCTTCGATACGCAGTATTTT,CASSPSSGRGFDTQYF
TRBD2,TRBV6-5,NA,TRBJ2-3,TGTGCCAGCAGGAAAGCGGGAGGTAACACAGATACGCAGTATTTT,CASRKAGGNTDTQYF
NA,TRBV27,NA,TRBJ1-4,TGTGCCCGGCAAACGAGGGTTCCGTGCGAAAAACTGTTTTTT,CARQTRVPCEKLFF
TRBD1,TRBV9,NA,TRBJ2-3,TGTGCCAGCAGCGTAGCTGCAGGGGGTGTTGATACGCAGTATTTT,CASSVAAGGVDTQYF
NA,TRBV27,NA,TRBJ1-1,TGTGCCAGCAGTTGGGAGGCGGTGAACACTGAAGCTTTCTTT,CASSWEAVNTEAFF
NA,TRBV12-5,NA,TRBJ2-3,TGTGCTAGTGGTCCCTCCACCCCAGCAGATACGCAGTATTTT,CASGPSTPADTQYF
NA,TRBV28,NA,TRBJ1-5,TGTGCCAGCAGTTTCCGGGTTTTGAGCCAGCCCCAGCATTTT,CASSFRVLSQPQHF
TRBD2,TRBV4-2,NA,TRBJ2-3,TGTGCCAGCAGCCAAGTTTCAGCGGGGTCCACAGATACGCAGTATTTT,CASSQVSAGSTDTQYF
NA,TRBV12-2,NA,TRBJ2-7,TGTGCAAGTCGCTCCCGACTAGTTTCGGCGCTCGAGCAGTACTTC,CASRSRLVSALEQYF
NA,TRBV15,once,TRBJ2-7,TGTGCCACCAGCATCACCAGGGGCGTCTACGAGCAGTACTTC,CATSITRGVYEQYF
TRBD1,TRBV27,NA,TRBJ1-2,TGTGCCAGCAGCTCTGACAGGGGGTATGGCTACACCTTC,CASSSDRGYGYTF
TRBD1,TRBV4-1,NA,TRBJ1-4,TGCGCCAGCAGCCCGAGACAGGGCGGTCGAACTAATGAAAAACTGTTTTTT,CASSPRQGGRTNEKLFF
NA,TRBV7-6,NA,TRBJ2-7,TGTGCCAGCAGCTTCGGGTCCGAGCAGTACTTC,CASSFGSEQYF
NA,TRBV7-2,NA,TRBJ2-2,TGTGCCAGCAGCTCCTACCCCGGGTCCCACACCGGGGAGCTGTTTTTT,CASSSYPGSHTGELFF
NA,TRBV5-6,NA,TRBJ1-2,TGTGCCAGCAGCTTGGGGGCGCGGACAGACGGCTACACCTTC,CASSLGARTDGYTF
NA,TRBV5-4,once,TRBJ2-5,TGTGCCAGCAGCTTGTCCGGTCAAGAGACCCAGTACTTC,CASSLSGQETQYF
TRBD1,TRBV5-1,NA,TRBJ1-1,TGCGCCAGCAGCTTGACACAGGGGGCGCGAGGCACTGAAGCTTTCTTT,CASSLTQGARGTEAFF
NA,TRBV5-6,NA,TRBJ2-2,TGTGCCAGCAGCTTGGGTTCGGGGTTTGAGGAGCTGTTTTTT,CASSLGSGFEELFF
TRBD1,TRBV15,NA,TRBJ1-5,TGTGCCACCAGCAGAGATGACAGGGGGCGAAATCAGCCCCAGCATTTT,CATSRDDRGRNQPQHF
NA,TRBV28,NA,TRBJ1-1,TGTGCCAGCAGTCCCTACGACACCGTGAACACTGAAGCTTTCTTT,CASSPYDTVNTEAFF
TRBD2,TRBV18,NA,TRBJ2-7,TGTGCCAGCTCACCGGGTTTAGGACTAGCGGGAGTGACAAGGGACGAGCAGTACTTC,CASSPGLGLAGVTRDEQYF
NA,TRBV19,few,TRBJ1-2,TGTGCCAGTAGTATAGGGGCGACAGAATACTATGGCTACACCTTC,CASSIGATEYYGYTF
NA,TRBV6-5,NA,TRBJ1-6,TGTGCCAGCGGGGCGCTGAGCTCCTATAATTCACCCCTCCACTTT,CASGALSSYNSPLHF